This T cell receptor beta chain emerged from a study of T cell repertoires in cytomegalovirus infection (dated by TCRdb to between 2018 and 2021). In the study overall: Recently identified HLA-C-restricted CMV epitopes, whose presentation resists viral immunomodulation, were targeted by peptide stimulations together with well-studied HLA-B-restricted epitopes. Because public TCR beta signatures pointed to carriage of CMV infection together with the matching HLA type, the HLA type of each donor mattered for the analysis. Findings and caveats that apply to the study as a whole: Carriers of CMV infection plus the relevant HLA type were discriminated by the cumulative frequency of public TCR beta family members in the study cohort and in an independent approximately 340-donor cohort. The ex vivo response was dominated by HLA-C-restricted CMV-specific TCR beta clonotypes, which also provided the single most frequent clonotype in two of eight donors.

The junction shows trimming of 6 bases on V and 2 bases on J, plus 21 bases between the germline ends. The CDR3 starts with the cysteine, ends with the phenylalanine, and has 17 residues. The kept DNA is CDR3 alone, 51 bases in frame from the first base. Read against the paper, the sample's treatment or condition label means: in vitro stimulation with specific CMV peptide epitopes to enrich CMV-specific T cells. For sequencing, an Illumina HiSeq 1500 was employed. TCRdb trimmed public reads at Q25 via fastp, called clones via MiXCR and kept in-frame beta chains. Each entry is one CDR3 protein sequence, shown with its most common DNA and genes. A total of around 71,000 distinct CDR3 sequences appear in this sample, around 37% of them only once. 85% to 95% of the sample goes to the ten largest clones. A note on this clonotype: Its antigen target is currently unknown. It has no much larger one-base neighbor in the sample; base qualities were not kept.

The sequence was collected from a human donor in good health (CMV status not recorded). Some clones in this sample may be carry-over from other donors' samples. This specimen was CD8+ T cells from cultured PBMCs, taken from culture after CMV antigen stimulation. This sequence uses TRBV12-3 or TRBV12-4 and TRBJ2-3, with a tentative D gene TRBD1 over 6 matching bases. The DNA is TGTGCCAGCAGGCTTTGGGGTGGGGACATAGTCACAGATACGCAGTATTTT. Its protein reads: CASRLWGGDIVTDTQYF.